This T cell receptor beta chain was sequenced in a study of breast tumors, draining lymph nodes, adjacent tissues. Germline lookup yields CDR1 DFQATT and CDR2 SNEGSKA (reference sequence). Trimming removed 6 bases from V and 0 bases from J, with 15 bases in between. This CDR3 is built from 15 residues. TCRdb re-analysed the multiplex PCR reads in MiXCR, keeping a single row per CDR3 protein. The table has tens of thousands of distinct CDR3 sequences, around three fifths seen once. This clonotype was recorded only once. This rearrangement joins TRBV20-1 to TRBJ2-1; a weak D match, TRBD1 (5 bases). Specimen: tumor-adjacent breast tissue. This receptor was taken from a female donor with breast cancer. Some clones in this sample may be carry-over from other donors' samples. DNA for the CDR3: TGCAGTGCCTATTCACAGGAGAGCTCCTACAATGAGCAGTTCTTC. Amino acid sequence: CSAYSQESSYNEQFF.